One sample yielded the 21 T cell receptor beta chains listed below, sequenced in a study of early T cells in non-severe SARS-CoV-2 infection. TCRdb re-called the 5' RACE reads with MiXCR, one entry per CDR3 protein. The sample yields around 60,000 distinct CDR3 sequences, approximately 12% seen once. Source material: whole blood. These receptors were collected from an adult who was a healthcare worker with PCR-confirmed SARS-CoV-2 infection or an uninfected control (not recorded which).

This clonotype was observed a few times. The CDR3 sequence: CASSYAGRTEAFF. CDR3 sequence (DNA): TGTGCCAGCAGTTACGCAGGGAGAACTGAAGCTTTCTTT. The chain is built from TRBV6-5 and TRBJ1-1, with D possibly TRBD1 on 5 matching bases. The V and J ends lost 2 bases and 5 bases respectively, with 9 bases between them. CDR3 size: 13 residues. Germline CDR1 is MNHEY and CDR2 is SVGAGI.

This clonotype occurred many times. The J gene is TRBJ2-7, the V gene TRBV7-3; 9 nucleotides agree with TRBD2. Germline values: CDR1 SGHTA, CDR2 FQGTGA. This CDR3 contains 12 residues. In nucleotides, the CDR3 is TGTGTCGCGGGGGGGGTGTCCTACGAGCAGTACTTC. Its translation: CVAGGVSYEQYF.

The chain recombines TRBV29-1 with TRBJ2-7; D is unclear. CDR3 size: 15 residues. Per germline, CDR1 SQVTM and CDR2 ANQGSEA. Trimming pared 0 bases from V and 1 base from J, leaving 13 bases between. CDR3: CSVEEEVDRSYEQYF. The CDR3, as DNA: TGCAGCGTTGAAGAAGAGGTGGATCGGTCCTACGAGCAGTACTTC.

This clonotype was observed at least ten times. The gene calls are TRBV12-3 or TRBV12-4 and TRBJ2-3, with 8 bases matching TRBD1. V dropped 5 bases and J dropped 6; count of bases not matched to a gene: 7. The CDR3 totals 14 residues. Here the CDR3 DNA reads TGTGCCAGCAGTACCGGACAGGGTTTTGATACGCAGTATTTT. It specifies CASSTGQGFDTQYF.

This clonotype showed up just a few times. The chain uses TRBV2 and TRBJ2-3, with D perhaps TRBD2 (6 bases). The CDR3 is 15 amino acids. V was cut by 3 bases and J by 4 bases, with 14 bases left in between. Germline V CDR1 and CDR2: SNHLY, FYNNEI. DNA of the CDR3: TGTGCCAGCAGTGACGTGGCGGGGTGGGCAGATACGCAGTATTTT. This gives the protein CASSDVAGWADTQYF.

About this clonotype itself: This CDR3 fails to terminate in the conserved phenylalanine or tryptophan, so it likely reflects a read error. V and J are TRBV7-2 and TRBJ2-3; a possible D gene is TRBD2 (5 bases). This CDR3 spans 14 amino acids. In germline, CDR1 is SGHTA, CDR2 FQGNSA. Trimming pared 5 bases from V and 0 bases from J, leaving 9 bases between. CDR3 sequence reads: CASSIAGSTDTQYL. The CDR3 DNA follows: TGTGCCAGCAGCATTGCGGGCAGCACAGATACGCAGTATTTG.

This clonotype occurred a few times. The chain couples TRBV15 to TRBJ1-5, with D unresolved. Germline V gene lookup returns CDR1 LNHNV and CDR2 YYDKDF (reference sequence). V was clipped by 0 bases and J by 7 bases, with 10 bases between them. This CDR3 contains 14 residues. CDR3 bases: TGTGCCACCAGCAGAGATCCCGAGGCCCAGCCCCAGCATTTT. This gives the protein CATSRDPEAQPQHF.

This chain connects TRBV29-1 to TRBJ2-3; D gene unclear. Trimming pared 3 bases from V and 5 bases from J, leaving 6 bases between. This CDR3 is built from 11 residues. Germline loops: CDR1 SQVTM, CDR2 ANQGSEA. CDR3 residues: CSVDLGDTQYF. CDR3 DNA: TGCAGCGTTGACCTCGGAGATACGCAGTATTTT.

In its sample, this clonotype was seen many times. The chain is built from TRBV6-5 and TRBJ1-6; 7 bases map to TRBD1. Looked up from germline, CDR1 is MNHEY and CDR2 is SVGAGI. The length of the CDR3 is 16 residues. V lost 0 bases, J lost 1 base, and 0 bases stayed unmatched. CDR3 in amino acids: CASSYSGQSYNSPLHF. CDR3 bases: TGTGCCAGCAGTTACTCGGGACAGTCCTATAATTCACCCCTCCACTTT.

This clonotype was counted ten times or more. V usage is TRBV10-2 and J usage is TRBJ2-7, with D hard to call. Germline assignment: CDR1 WSHSY and CDR2 SAAADI. The CDR3 length is 11 residues. Deletions cut 6 bases from V and 2 bases from J, with 5 bases between. CDR3 residues: CASRQAYEQYF. CDR3 in DNA: TGCGCCAGCAGGCAGGCCTACGAGCAGTACTTC.

This clonotype was picked up a small number of times. The chain couples TRBV20-1 to TRBJ1-1; D ambiguous. The germline CDR1 and CDR2 sequences are DFQATT and SNEGSKA (reference sequence). This CDR3 has 11 amino acids. The V end lost 7 bases, the J end lost 1 base, and 7 bases lay between the germline ends. CDR3 loop: CSEGKNTEAFF. The CDR3 DNA is TGCAGTGAGGGCAAGAACACTGAAGCTTTCTTT.

This clonotype was detected many times. The genes are TRBV7-3 and TRBJ2-3, with 8 bases matching TRBD2. V was pared by 5 bases and J by 4 bases, with 2 bases of the junction left unmatched. This CDR3 is built from 13 residues. Germline lookup yields CDR1 SGHTA and CDR2 FQGTGA. Here the CDR3 DNA reads TGTGCCAGCAGCCGACTAGCGTCAGATACGCAGTATTTT. This gives the protein CASSRLASDTQYF. Combining the CDR3 with reference TRBV7-3 and TRBJ2-3 gives the whole variable domain GAGVSQTPSNKVTEKGKYVELRCDPISGHTALYWYRQSLGQGPEFLIYFQGTGAADDSGLPNDRFFAVRPEGSVSTLKIQRTERGDSAVYLCASSRLASDTQYFGPGTRLTVL.

This clonotype was picked up a small number of times. J is TRBJ2-3 and V is TRBV24-1; TRBD1 aligns across 7 bases. V lost 5 bases and J lost 5; bases outside the gene matches: 12. This CDR3 comprises 16 residues. Per the germline V gene, CDR1 is KGHDR and CDR2 is SFDVKD. The CDR3 spells CATSVWDSTRGDTQYF. The CDR3 DNA follows: TGTGCCACCAGTGTGTGGGACAGCACCCGTGGAGATACGCAGTATTTT.

Turning to this clonotype: A much bigger clone sits one base away, suggesting this may be a read error. V is TRBV10-3 and J is TRBJ1-3; D is unresolved. CDR1 ENHRY and CDR2 SYGVKD come from the germline V gene. V dropped 0 bases and J dropped 8 bases, with 17 bases sitting between them. This CDR3 comprises 16 residues. The CDR3 DNA follows: TGTGCCATCAGTGAGTCCGGTATGGGTGCGGAGTACACCATATATTTT. Translating gives CAISESGMGAEYTIYF.

This clonotype was detected a few times. The J gene is TRBJ2-5, the V gene TRBV29-1, with D possibly matching TRBD1 (5 bases). Deletions cut 0 bases from V and 1 base from J, with 9 bases between. Germline CDR1 reads SQVTM; CDR2 reads ANQGSEA. The CDR3 loop spans 14 amino acids. CDR3 residues: CSVEERRVQETQYF. Here the CDR3 DNA reads TGCAGCGTTGAAGAGCGCAGGGTCCAAGAGACCCAGTACTTC.

At least ten counts were recorded for this clonotype. The rearrangement uses TRBV27 and TRBJ1-1; D uncertain. In germline, CDR1 is MNHEY, CDR2 SMNVEV (reference sequence). This CDR3 is 13 amino acids long. V was cut by 6 bases and J by 1 base, with 9 bases left in between. This chain's CDR3 is CASRRTENTEAFF. The CDR3 coding sequence is TGTGCCAGCAGACGGACGGAGAACACTGAAGCTTTCTTT.

This clonotype was found many times. This chain links TRBV20-1 with TRBJ1-5; no clear D. With 5 bases removed from V and 0 bases from J, the gap between germline ends came to 11 bases. Germline V gene sequence: CDR1 DFQATT, CDR2 SNEGSKA (reference sequence). The CDR3 is 14 amino acids. CDR3 sequence: CSAGEVYSNQPQHF. CDR3 nucleotide sequence: TGCAGTGCTGGGGAGGTCTATAGCAATCAGCCCCAGCATTTT.

Only a few counts were recorded for this clonotype. The CDR3 sequence is CASSQDFVGKNIQYF. The CDR3 region has the DNA TGCGCCAGCAGCCAAGACTTCGTTGGCAAAAACATTCAGTACTTC. This chain connects TRBV4-3 to TRBJ2-4, with D hard to call. This CDR3 region has 15 residues. Germline CDR1 and CDR2: LGHNA and YSLEER. The germline V and J ends were trimmed by 0 bases and 3 bases, with 9 bases remaining between them.

The chain combines TRBV14 with TRBJ2-7; no firm D call. The CDR3 runs to 14 residues. CDR1 and CDR2 (germline): SGHDN, FVKESK. V lost 1 base to trimming and J lost 7 bases, with 14 bases between them. The CDR3 region has the DNA TGTGCCAGCAGCCAAGGGGAAGGTCCTTGGGAGCAGTACTTC. This encodes CASSQGEGPWEQYF.

This clonotype was recorded many times. This chain uses TRBV5-6 with TRBJ2-1; tentatively, D is TRBD1 (7 bases). This CDR3 region has 20 residues. In germline, CDR1 is SGHDT, CDR2 YYEEEE. With 2 bases removed from V and 5 bases from J, the gap between germline ends came to 29 bases. In DNA, the CDR3 is TGTGCCAGCAGCTTACCACCGGGACAGTTGGGACTTAAGCGGGACAATGAGCAGTTCTTC. Its protein product is CASSLPPGQLGLKRDNEQFF.

Only a few counts were recorded for this clonotype. The rearrangement joins TRBV6-2 or TRBV6-3 to TRBJ2-1, with 9 bases fitting TRBD2. Germline-derived CDR1 and CDR2 are MNHEY and SVGEGT. V lost 7 bases and J lost 4; bases outside the gene matches: 5. The CDR3 is made up of 14 amino acids. CDR3 DNA: TGTGCCAGCAAGGGGACTAGCCCTTACAATGAGCAGTTCTTC. It translates to CASKGTSPYNEQFF.